This TCR beta chain was captured by sequencing in a study of post-analysis software for immune sequencing data. Study-level information: Included courses were relapsing-remitting and secondary progressive multiple sclerosis; progressive-relapsing multiple sclerosis was also included.

With respect to this clonotype: Its cognate antigen is unknown.

Findings of the study overall: TRBV5-6, TRBV5-1 and TRBV20-1 were among a handful of TRBV segments more frequent in patients than controls. The F measure placed samples prepared in the same batch into strongly shared clusters. Significantly lower normalized Chao1 diversity was found in patients with multiple sclerosis relative to controls.

The V segment lost 4 bases and the J segment 2 bases; nucleotides outside the gene matches: 5. The CDR3 loop spans 16 amino acids. cDNA libraries for TCR beta contained unique molecular identifiers. It was from approximately 0.91 to 9.4 million T cells that 500,000 to 600,000 cDNA molecules came. TCRdb re-called the PCR reads through MiXCR, storing one row per CDR3 protein. The profile shows a few hundred thousand distinct CDR3 sequences, under 55% of them singletons. The material sequenced was blood. This clonotype was sampled from a girl between 5 and 17 years old with multiple sclerosis. This chain links TRBV12-3 or TRBV12-4 with TRBJ1-5, with 10 bases fitting TRBD1. Here the CDR3 reads CASSSRTGGGNQPQHF. CDR3 DNA sequence: TGTGCCAGCAGTTCTCGGACAGGGGGAGGCAATCAGCCCCAGCATTTT.